This TCR beta chain was sequenced in a study of cytomegalovirus exposure and HLA in healthy donors. The PCR had 60 Vbeta and 13 Jbeta primers. TCRdb's table, derived via immunoSEQ multiplex PCR, lists solely in-frame clones and lacks some. The repertoire consists of around 100,000 clones, with 75% to 85% occurring once and the leading ten covering approximately 3.7%. CDR3 length: 14 amino acids. After removal of 3 bases from V and 6 bases from J, the junction contained 5 bases not matched to a gene. Germline CDR1 reads SNHLY; CDR2 reads FYNNEI. Worth noting for this clone: Its specificity is unknown.

Whole-study findings and limits: HLA alleles were associated with roughly 15,000 TCR beta sequences in a later analysis at 0.05 false discovery rate.

This TCR derives from a female donor in good health and CMV-seropositive. The specimen was PBMCs. The rearrangement links TRBV2 to TRBJ2-4; 7 bases fit TRBD1. The CDR3 coding sequence is TGTGCCAGCAGTGACCCTTGGACAGGAAACATTCAGTACTTC. Protein: CASSDPWTGNIQYF.